The present entry profiles one TCR beta chain with its context. Its antigen is not known. The CDR3 length is 14 residues. Germline V gene lookup returns CDR1 GTSNPN and CDR2 SVGIG (reference sequence). V lost 1 base to trimming and J lost 4 bases, with 11 bases between them. These data come from a study of beta chain features in type 1 diabetes. General study results and limits: In every one of the four CD4+ subsets, TCRB CDR3s were moderately but significantly shorter in Type 1 diabetes patients.

The entirety of the isolated RNA underwent reverse transcription, so expressed TCRB transcripts were sequenced. Data came from immunoSEQ multiplex PCR; TCRdb stores just in-frame clones and leaves some out. The table shows roughly 730,000 clones, with around an eighth occurring only once. The sequence derives from a man aged 18 to 35 with type 1 diabetes. V and J are TRBV30 and TRBJ1-5; D gene ambiguous. Input material: naive CD4+ T cells from blood. The DNA of the CDR3 is TGTGCCTGGAGTGGGGCCGGGGAGAATCAGCCCCAGCATTTT. It specifies CAWSGAGENQPQHF.